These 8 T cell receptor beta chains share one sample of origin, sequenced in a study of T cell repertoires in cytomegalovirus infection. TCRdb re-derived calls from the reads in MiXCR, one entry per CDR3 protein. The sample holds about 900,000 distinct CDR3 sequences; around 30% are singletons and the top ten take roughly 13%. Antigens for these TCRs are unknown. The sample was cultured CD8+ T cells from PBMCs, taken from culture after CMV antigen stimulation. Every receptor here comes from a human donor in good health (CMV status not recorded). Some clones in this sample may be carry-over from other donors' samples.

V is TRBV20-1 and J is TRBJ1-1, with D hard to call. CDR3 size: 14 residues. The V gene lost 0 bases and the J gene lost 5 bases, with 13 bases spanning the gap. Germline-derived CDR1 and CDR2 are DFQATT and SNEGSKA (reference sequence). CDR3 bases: TGCAGTGCTAGAGATCCCCCGCTGGGAACTGAAGCTTTCTTT. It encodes CSARDPPLGTEAFF.

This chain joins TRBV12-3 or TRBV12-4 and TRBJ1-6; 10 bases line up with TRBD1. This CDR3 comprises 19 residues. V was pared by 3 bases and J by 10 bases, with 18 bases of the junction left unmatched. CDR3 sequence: CASSFVLETGGAGGSPLHF. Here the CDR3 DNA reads TGTGCCAGCAGTTTTGTACTCGAGACAGGGGGCGCCGGGGGATCACCCCTCCACTTT.

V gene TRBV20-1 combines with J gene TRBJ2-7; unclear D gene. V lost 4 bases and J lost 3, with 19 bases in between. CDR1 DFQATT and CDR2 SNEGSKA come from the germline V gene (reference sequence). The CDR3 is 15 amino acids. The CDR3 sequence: CSATDRADSFYEQYV. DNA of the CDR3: TGCAGTGCTACCGATAGGGCAGACTCATTCTACGAGCAGTACGTC.

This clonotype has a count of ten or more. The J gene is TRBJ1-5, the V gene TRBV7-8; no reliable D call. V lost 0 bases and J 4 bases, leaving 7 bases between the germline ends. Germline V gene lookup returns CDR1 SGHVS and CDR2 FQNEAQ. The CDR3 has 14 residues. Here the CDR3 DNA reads TGTGCCAGCAGCTTAGCGGGGTTGAATCAGCCCCAGCATTTT. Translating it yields CASSLAGLNQPQHF.

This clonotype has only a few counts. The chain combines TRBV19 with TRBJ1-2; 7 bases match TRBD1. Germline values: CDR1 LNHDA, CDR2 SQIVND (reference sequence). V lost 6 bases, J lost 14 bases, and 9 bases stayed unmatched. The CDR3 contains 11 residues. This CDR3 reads CASSQNRQGTF. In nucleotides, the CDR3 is TGTGCCAGTAGCCAAAACCGACAGGGAACCTTC.

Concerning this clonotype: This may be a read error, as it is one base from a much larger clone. The chain's CDR3 is CASSSIWTGDEEKGTEAFF. Here the CDR3 DNA reads TGTGCCAGCAGCTCGATATGGACAGGGGATGAGGAAAAAGGCACTGAAGCTTTCTTT. The rearrangement links TRBV7-4 to TRBJ1-1; 9 nucleotides line up with TRBD1. V shed 4 bases and J 4 bases; nucleotides not matched to a gene: 19. This CDR3 comprises 19 residues. Germline CDR1 is SGHVT and CDR2 is SQSDAQ.

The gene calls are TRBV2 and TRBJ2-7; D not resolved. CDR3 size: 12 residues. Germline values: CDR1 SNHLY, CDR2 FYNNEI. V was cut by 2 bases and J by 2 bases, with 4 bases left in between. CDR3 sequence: CASSETAYEQYV. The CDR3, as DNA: TGTGCCAGCAGTGAAACGGCCTACGAGCAGTACGTC.

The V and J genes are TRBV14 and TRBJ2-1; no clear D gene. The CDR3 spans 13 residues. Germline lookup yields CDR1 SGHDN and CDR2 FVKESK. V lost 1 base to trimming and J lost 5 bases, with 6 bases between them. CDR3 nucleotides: TGTGCCAGCAGCCAAGCCCTCGACAATGAGCAGTTCTTC. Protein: CASSQALDNEQFF. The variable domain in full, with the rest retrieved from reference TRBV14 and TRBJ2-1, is EAGVTQFPSHSVIEKGQTVTLRCDPISGHDNLYWYRRVMGKEIKFLLHFVKESKQDESGMPNNRFLAERTGGTYSTLKVQPAELEDSGVYFCASSQALDNEQFFGPGTRLTVL.